The rows below give T cell receptor beta chains drawn from one sample of a study of blood T cell repertoires in COVID-19. TCRdb keeps only in-frame clones here, not all; method: immunoSEQ multiplex PCR. Of around 250,000 clones detected, roughly nine tenths appear once; the ten largest clones hold 4% to 5%. Material: peripheral blood. These receptors came from a woman aged 40 to 50 who had recovered from COVID-19. The CDR3 runs from the conserved cysteine through the conserved F or W. D genes are given only for firm matches. Clone sizes are given selectively: once, few, many, or a class where the clone is expanded.

TRBJ1-6 | TRBV2 | - | - | TGTGCCAGCAGCGAGGACAGCTCCTATAATTCACCCCTCCACTTT | CASSEDSSYNSPLHF
TRBJ1-2 | TRBV9 | few | - | TGTGCCAGCAGCGTAGTCCCGGGTAACTATGGCTACACCTTC | CASSVVPGNYGYTF
TRBJ1-2 | TRBV5-4 | - | TRBD1 | TGTGCCAGCAGCTTGCAGGGGGCGGCTGGCTACACCTTC | CASSLQGAAGYTF
TRBJ1-1 | TRBV7-3 | - | - | TGTGCCAGCAGCTTAGACCCACAGGGGAACACTGAAGCTTTCTTT | CASSLDPQGNTEAFF
TRBJ2-7 | TRBV28 | - | TRBD1 | TGTGCCATTCGGACAGGTCGTAACTACGAGCAGTACTTC | CAIRTGRNYEQYF
TRBJ1-2 | TRBV2 | - | - | TGTGCCAGCAGCGCCGCGAGGTGGGAGGGCTACACCTTC | CASSAARWEGYTF
TRBJ2-2 | TRBV30 | - | TRBD1 | TGTGCCTGGAGTGCGTCTTGGGGACAGGGGATCGGGGAGCTGTTTTTT | CAWSASWGQGIGELFF
TRBJ2-2 | TRBV5-4 | - | TRBD1 | TGTGCCAGCAGCTCCTCTAGACAGGGAACCACCGGGGAGCTGTTTTTT | CASSSSRQGTTGELFF
TRBJ1-1 | TRBV5-4 | - | - | TGTGCCAGCAGCTTCGTTAAGGGGGGGCGAACTGAAGCTTTCTTT | CASSFVKGGRTEAFF
TRBJ2-7 | TRBV5-1 | - | - | TGCGCCAGCAGCTTGGAAGTCGGAGTCTCCTACGAGCAGTACTTC | CASSLEVGVSYEQYF
TRBJ2-5 | TRBV6-2/TRBV6-3 | - | TRBD2 | TGTGCCAGCAGTTACGGAGCGGGGGGCGAGACCCAGTACTTC | CASSYGAGGETQYF
TRBJ2-2 | TRBV6-5 | - | - | TGTGCCAGCAGTTCTCGGACACTGAACACCGGGGAGCTGTTTTTT | CASSSRTLNTGELFF
TRBJ1-2 | TRBV2 | - | - | TGTGCCAGCAGTTTGCAACAGGGTGGTGGCTATGGCTACACCTTC | CASSLQQGGGYGYTF
TRBJ1-6 | TRBV7-3 | few | - | TGTGCCAGCAGCTTATTGGGGGGAGAGAATTCACCCCTCCACTTT | CASSLLGGENSPLHF
TRBJ2-7 | TRBV7-9 | - | - | TGTGCCAGCAGCTTAGAAAGACATCCCTACGAGCAGTACTTC | CASSLERHPYEQYF
TRBJ1-5 | TRBV3-1/TRBV3-2 | - | - | TGTGCCAGCAGCCAAGATAGCAGGGTGTCTCAGCCCCAGCATTTT | CASSQDSRVSQPQHF
TRBJ1-5 | TRBV7-9 | - | TRBD1 | TGTGCCAGCAGCACCGGACAGGACCCGAATCAGCCCCAGCATTTT | CASSTGQDPNQPQHF
TRBJ1-1 | TRBV5-4 | - | TRBD1 | TGTGCCAGCAGCTCGCAGGGGGCGGGCACTGAAGCTTTCTTT | CASSSQGAGTEAFF
TRBJ2-3 | TRBV14 | - | TRBD2 | TGTGCCAGCAGCCTTACGAGGACTAGCGGGAATAGGGGCACAGATACGCAGTATTTT | CASSLTRTSGNRGTDTQYF
TRBJ1-1 | TRBV28 | - | TRBD1 | TGTGCCAGCAGTGCCCCGACAGGGGCTGACACTGAAGCTTTCTTT | CASSAPTGADTEAFF
TRBJ2-2 | TRBV7-9 | - | TRBD1 | TGTGCCAGCAGCCTGACAGGGGTTGCCGGGGAGCTGTTTTTT | CASSLTGVAGELFF
TRBJ2-3 | TRBV19 | - | - | TGTGCCAGTAGTCCCAGCGCAGATACGCAGTATTTT | CASSPSADTQYF
TRBJ2-7 | TRBV2 | - | - | TGTGCCAGCAGTGAGACAGTTTCCGAGCAGTACTTC | CASSETVSEQYF
TRBJ1-2 | TRBV19 | - | - | TGTGCCAGTAGTATTCCGCACACCAATGGCGGCTACACCTTC | CASSIPHTNGGYTF
TRBJ1-2 | TRBV12-5 | - | - | TGTGCTAGTGGTTTGGGGACAGCATATGGCTACACCTTC | CASGLGTAYGYTF
TRBJ2-3 | TRBV15 | - | - | TGTGCCACCAGCAGTGGCATAAGCACAGATACGCAGTATTTT | CATSSGISTDTQYF
TRBJ2-2 | TRBV28 | - | TRBD2 | TGTGCCAGCGGGACTAGCGTCACCGGGGAGCTGTTTTTT | CASGTSVTGELFF
TRBJ2-3 | TRBV11-3 | - | TRBD2 | TGTGCCAGCAGCTCTCCCAGCGGGACCAACCTAGATACGCAGTATTTT | CASSSPSGTNLDTQYF
TRBJ2-1 | TRBV2 | - | - | TGTGCCAGCAGTGAGGGGGCGAGCTCCTACAATGAGCAGTTCTTC | CASSEGASSYNEQFF
TRBJ1-5 | TRBV21-1 | - | - | TGTGCCAGCAGCAAAGAATTGGGCATCGTGGGAGCAGTGAGGCCCCAGCATTTT | CASSKELGIVGAVRPQHF
TRBJ1-2 | TRBV18 | - | - | TGTGCCAGCCAAGATAAGGGGTTTGGCTACACCTTC | CASQDKGFGYTF
TRBJ2-3 | TRBV6-2/TRBV6-3 | - | TRBD2 | TGTGCCAGCAGTTACCCCCCCGGACTAGCGGGGGGCCGCAATACGCAGTATTTT | CASSYPPGLAGGRNTQYF